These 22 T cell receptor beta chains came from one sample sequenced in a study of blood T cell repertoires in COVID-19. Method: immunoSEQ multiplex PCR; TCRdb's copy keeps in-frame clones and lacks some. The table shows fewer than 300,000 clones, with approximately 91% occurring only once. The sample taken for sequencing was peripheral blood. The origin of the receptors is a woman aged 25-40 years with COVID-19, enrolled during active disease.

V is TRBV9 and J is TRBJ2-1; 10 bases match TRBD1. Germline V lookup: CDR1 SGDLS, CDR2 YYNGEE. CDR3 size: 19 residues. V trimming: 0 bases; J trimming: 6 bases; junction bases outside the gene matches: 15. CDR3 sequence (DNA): TGTGCCAGCAGCGTAGCTGGGGGGACAGGGGTCGCGGGGGCCAATGAGCAGTTCTTC. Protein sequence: CASSVAGGTGVAGANEQFF.

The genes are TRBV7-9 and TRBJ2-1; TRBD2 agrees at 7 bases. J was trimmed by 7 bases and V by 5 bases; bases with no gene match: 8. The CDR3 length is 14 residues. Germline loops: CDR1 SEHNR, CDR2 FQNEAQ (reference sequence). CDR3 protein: CASSPGTNLNEQFF. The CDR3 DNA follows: TGTGCCAGCAGCCCCGGGACTAATCTAAATGAGCAGTTCTTC. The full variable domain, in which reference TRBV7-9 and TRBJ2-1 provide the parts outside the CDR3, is DTGVSQNPRHKITKRGQNVTFRCDPISEHNRLYWYRQTLGQGPEFLTYFQNEAQLEKSRLLSDRFSAERPKGSFSTLEIQRTEQGDSAMYLCASSPGTNLNEQFFGPGTRLTVL.

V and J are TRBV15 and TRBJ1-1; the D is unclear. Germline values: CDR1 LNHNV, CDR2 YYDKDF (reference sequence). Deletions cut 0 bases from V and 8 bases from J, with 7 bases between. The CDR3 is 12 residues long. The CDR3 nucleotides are TGTGCCACCAGCAGAGATCAACAAGAAGCTTTCTTT. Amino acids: CATSRDQQEAFF.

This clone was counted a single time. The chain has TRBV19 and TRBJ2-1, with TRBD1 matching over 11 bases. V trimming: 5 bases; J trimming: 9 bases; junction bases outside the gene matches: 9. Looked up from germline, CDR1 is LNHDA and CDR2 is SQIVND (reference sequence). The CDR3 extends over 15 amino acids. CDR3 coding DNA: TGTGCCAGTAGTGGGGACAGGACAGGGGGCTTTGAGCAGTTCTTC. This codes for CASSGDRTGGFEQFF.

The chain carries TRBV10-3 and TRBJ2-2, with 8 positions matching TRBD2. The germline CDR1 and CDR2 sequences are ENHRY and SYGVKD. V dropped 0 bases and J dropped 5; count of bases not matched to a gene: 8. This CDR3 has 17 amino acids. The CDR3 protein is CAISESSGGRITGELFF. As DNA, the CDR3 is TGTGCCATCAGTGAGTCGAGTGGCGGGAGGATAACCGGGGAGCTGTTTTTT.

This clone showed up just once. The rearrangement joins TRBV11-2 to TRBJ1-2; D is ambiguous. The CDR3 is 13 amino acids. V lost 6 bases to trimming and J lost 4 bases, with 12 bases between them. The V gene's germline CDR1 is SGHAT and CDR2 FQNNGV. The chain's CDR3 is CASSLSGSYGYTF. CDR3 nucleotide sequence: TGTGCCAGCAGTTTAAGTGGCAGCTATGGCTACACCTTC. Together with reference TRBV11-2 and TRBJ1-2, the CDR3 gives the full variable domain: EAGVAQSPRYKIIEKRQSVAFWCNPISGHATLYWYQQILGQGPKLLIQFQNNGVVDDSQLPKDRFSAERLKGVDSTLKIQPAKLEDSAVYLCASSLSGSYGYTFGSGTRLTVV.

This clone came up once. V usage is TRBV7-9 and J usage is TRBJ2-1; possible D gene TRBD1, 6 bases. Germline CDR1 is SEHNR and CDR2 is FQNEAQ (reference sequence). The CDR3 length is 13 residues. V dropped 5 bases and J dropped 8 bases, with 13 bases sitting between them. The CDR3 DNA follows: TGTGCCAGCAGCCTGAGGGGGATAGATGAGCAGTTCTTC. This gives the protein CASSLRGIDEQFF.

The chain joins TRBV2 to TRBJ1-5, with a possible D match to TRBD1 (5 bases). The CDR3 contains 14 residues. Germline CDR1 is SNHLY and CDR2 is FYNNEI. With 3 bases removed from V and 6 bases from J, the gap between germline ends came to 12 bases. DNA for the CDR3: TGTGCCAGCAGTGAGATGGGGGGTAGTCAGCCCCAGCATTTT. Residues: CASSEMGGSQPQHF.

As DNA, the CDR3 is TGTGCCAGCAGCTTAGACCGGACAGGGGAAATCTACACCTTC. The encoded protein is CASSLDRTGEIYTF. This chain links TRBV11-1 with TRBJ1-2; TRBD1 aligns across 9 bases. The CDR3 is 14 residues long. Germline CDR1 reads SGHAT; CDR2 reads FQDESV (reference sequence). The ends lost 1 base at V and 10 bases at J; junction bases unmatched: 7.

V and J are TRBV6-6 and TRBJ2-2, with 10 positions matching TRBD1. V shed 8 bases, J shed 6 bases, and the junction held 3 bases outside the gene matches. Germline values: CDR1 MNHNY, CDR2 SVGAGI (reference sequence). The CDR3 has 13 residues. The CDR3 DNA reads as TGTGCCAGCCGGGACAGGGGCCCCGGGGAGCTGTTTTTT. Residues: CASRDRGPGELFF.

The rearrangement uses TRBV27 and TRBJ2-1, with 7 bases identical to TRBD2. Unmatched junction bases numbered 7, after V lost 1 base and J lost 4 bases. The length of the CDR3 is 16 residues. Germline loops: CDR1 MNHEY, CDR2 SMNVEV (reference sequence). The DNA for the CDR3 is TGTGCCAGCAGTTTATGGGTGGGAGGGGCTTACAATGAGCAGTTCTTC. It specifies CASSLWVGGAYNEQFF.

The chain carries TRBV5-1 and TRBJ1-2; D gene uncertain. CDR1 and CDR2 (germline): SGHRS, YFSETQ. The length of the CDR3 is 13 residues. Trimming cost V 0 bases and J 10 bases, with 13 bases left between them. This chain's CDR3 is CASSLAIQNPYTF. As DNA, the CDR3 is TGCGCCAGCAGCTTGGCCATTCAGAACCCCTACACCTTC.

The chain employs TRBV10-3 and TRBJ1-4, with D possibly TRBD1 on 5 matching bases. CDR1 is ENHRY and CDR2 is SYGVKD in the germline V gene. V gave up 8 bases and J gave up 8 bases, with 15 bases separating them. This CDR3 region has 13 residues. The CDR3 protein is CAIAGGVGEKLFF. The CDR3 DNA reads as TGTGCCATCGCCGGGGGGGTTGGAGAAAAACTGTTTTTT.

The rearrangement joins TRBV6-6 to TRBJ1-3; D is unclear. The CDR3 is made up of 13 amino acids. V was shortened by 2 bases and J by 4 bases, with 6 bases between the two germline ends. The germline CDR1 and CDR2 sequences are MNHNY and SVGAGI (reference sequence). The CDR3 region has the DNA TGTGCCAGCAGTTACGGACTGGGAAACACCATATATTTT. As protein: CASSYGLGNTIYF.

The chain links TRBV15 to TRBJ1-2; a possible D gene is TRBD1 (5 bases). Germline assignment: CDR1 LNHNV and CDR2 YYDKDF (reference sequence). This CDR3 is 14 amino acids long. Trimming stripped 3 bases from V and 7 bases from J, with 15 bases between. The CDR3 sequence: CATSSTQGGSGYTF. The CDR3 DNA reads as TGTGCCACCAGCAGCACTCAGGGTGGGTCTGGCTACACCTTC.

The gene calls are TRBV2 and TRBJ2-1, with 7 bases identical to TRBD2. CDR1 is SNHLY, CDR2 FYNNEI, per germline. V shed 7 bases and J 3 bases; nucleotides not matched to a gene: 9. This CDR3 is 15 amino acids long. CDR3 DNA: TGTGCCAGCAACCGTGGAGCGGGGAACTACAATGAGCAGTTCTTC. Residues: CASNRGAGNYNEQFF.

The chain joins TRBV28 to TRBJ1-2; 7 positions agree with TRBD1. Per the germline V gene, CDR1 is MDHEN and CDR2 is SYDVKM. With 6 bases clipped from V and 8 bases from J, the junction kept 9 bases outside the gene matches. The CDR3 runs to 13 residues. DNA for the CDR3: TGTGCCAGCAGCTCGCGACAGGGCGGCGGCTACACCTTC. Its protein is CASSSRQGGGYTF.

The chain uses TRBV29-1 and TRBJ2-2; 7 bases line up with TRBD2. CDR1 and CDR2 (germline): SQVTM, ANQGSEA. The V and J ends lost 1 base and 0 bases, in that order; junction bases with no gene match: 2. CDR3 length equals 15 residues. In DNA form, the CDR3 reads TGCAGCGTTGAAGGGAGCGGGACGAACACCGGGGAGCTGTTTTTT. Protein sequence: CSVEGSGTNTGELFF.

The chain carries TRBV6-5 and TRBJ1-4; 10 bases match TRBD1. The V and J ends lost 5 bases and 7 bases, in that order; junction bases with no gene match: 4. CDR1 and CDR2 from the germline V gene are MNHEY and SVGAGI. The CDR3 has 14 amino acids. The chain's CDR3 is CASSLRTGGEKLFF. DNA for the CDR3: TGTGCCAGCAGTCTTCGGACAGGGGGTGAAAAACTGTTTTTT.

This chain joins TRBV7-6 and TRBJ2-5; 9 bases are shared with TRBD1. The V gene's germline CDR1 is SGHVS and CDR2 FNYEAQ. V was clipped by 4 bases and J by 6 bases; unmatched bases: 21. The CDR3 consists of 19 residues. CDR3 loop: CASSSVPGQGPGRLKTQYF. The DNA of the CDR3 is TGTGCCAGCAGCTCCGTCCCGGGACAGGGTCCGGGACGATTAAAGACCCAGTACTTC.

CDR3 loop: CASRQDHNEQFF. The CDR3 nucleotides are TGTGCCAGCAGACAGGACCACAATGAGCAGTTCTTC. The J gene is TRBJ2-1, the V gene TRBV7-9, with D perhaps matching TRBD1 (5 bases). CDR1 is SEHNR, CDR2 FQNEAQ, per germline (reference sequence). The CDR3 totals 12 residues. V was trimmed by 6 bases and J by 5 bases, leaving 8 bases between them. Full variable domain (rest looked up from reference TRBV7-9 and TRBJ2-1): DTGVSQNPRHKITKRGQNVTFRCDPISEHNRLYWYRQTLGQGPEFLTYFQNEAQLEKSRLLSDRFSAERPKGSFSTLEIQRTEQGDSAMYLCASRQDHNEQFFGPGTRLTVL.

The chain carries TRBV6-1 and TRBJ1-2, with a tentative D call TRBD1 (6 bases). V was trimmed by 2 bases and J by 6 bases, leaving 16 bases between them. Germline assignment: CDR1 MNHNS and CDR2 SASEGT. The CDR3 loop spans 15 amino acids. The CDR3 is CASSEMAGDLNGYTF. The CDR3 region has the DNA TGTGCCAGCAGTGAAATGGCAGGGGATTTAAATGGCTACACCTTC.